This TCR beta chain was documented in a study of blood T cell repertoires in COVID-19. Study-level information: The origin of the acute and convalescent COVID-19 samples was the United States, Italy and Spain.

The germline V gene has CDR1 MNHEY and CDR2 SVGAGI. Trimming took off 4 bases at V and 9 bases at J, with 13 bases between the two ends. There are 13 residues in the CDR3. In the study's own analysis: Amplification with reference gene primers provided the estimates of nucleated cell counts. This table comes from immunoSEQ multiplex PCR, and its TCRdb copy is limited to in-frame clones, with some not included. V and J calls and clone size are given by that table; D and trimming were obtained from the DNA. The table records approximately 250,000 clones, less than 95% of them present only once. The sample comprised PBMCs or T cells enriched from blood (not recorded which). This TCR was recovered from a man aged 40-50 years who had been exposed to COVID-19. The gene calls are TRBV6-5 and TRBJ2-1; D is unclear. The CDR3 DNA follows: TGTGCCAGCAGTTTTTACAGATCTGGTGAGCAGTTCTTC. Translation: CASSFYRSGEQFF.